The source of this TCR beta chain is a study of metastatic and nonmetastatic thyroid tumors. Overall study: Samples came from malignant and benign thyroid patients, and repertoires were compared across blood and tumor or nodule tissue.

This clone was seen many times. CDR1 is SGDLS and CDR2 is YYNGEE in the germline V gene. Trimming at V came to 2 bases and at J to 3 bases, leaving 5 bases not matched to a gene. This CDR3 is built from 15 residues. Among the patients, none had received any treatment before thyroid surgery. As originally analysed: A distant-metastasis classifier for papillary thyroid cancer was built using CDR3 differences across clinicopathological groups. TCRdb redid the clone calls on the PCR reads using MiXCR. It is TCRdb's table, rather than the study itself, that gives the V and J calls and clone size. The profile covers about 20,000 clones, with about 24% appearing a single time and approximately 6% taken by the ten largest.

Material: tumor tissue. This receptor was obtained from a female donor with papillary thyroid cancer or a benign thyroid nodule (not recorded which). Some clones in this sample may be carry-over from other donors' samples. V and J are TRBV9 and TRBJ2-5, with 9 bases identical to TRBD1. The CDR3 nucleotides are TGTGCCAGCAGCGTTGGGGACAGGGTTGAAGAGACCCAGTACTTC. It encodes CASSVGDRVEETQYF.